This T cell receptor (beta chain) was retrieved from a study of T cell repertoires in cytomegalovirus infection. Study outcomes and limitations: HLA-C-restricted CMV clonotypes gave the most frequent clonotype in two of eight donors.

TCRdb re-called the reads through MiXCR, storing one row per CDR3 protein. This table holds some 350,000 distinct CDR3 sequences, roughly a third found once. Regarding this clonotype: Its antigen remains unknown.

The sequencing here drew on cultured PBMCs, taken from culture after CMV antigen stimulation. The source of this sequence is a human donor in good health (CMV status not recorded). Some clones in this sample may be carry-over from other donors' samples.

The DNA of the CDR3 is TGTGCCAGCAGCTTATATACCCCCACGGACAGGGCGGTCACAGATACGCAGTATTTT. Its translation is CASSLYTPTDRAVTDTQYF. The rearrangement joins TRBV11-1 to TRBJ2-3; TRBD1 agrees at 8 bases. V shed 2 bases, J shed 2 bases, and the junction held 15 bases outside the gene matches. The CDR3 totals 19 residues. Germline V gives CDR1 SGHAT, CDR2 FQDESV (reference sequence).